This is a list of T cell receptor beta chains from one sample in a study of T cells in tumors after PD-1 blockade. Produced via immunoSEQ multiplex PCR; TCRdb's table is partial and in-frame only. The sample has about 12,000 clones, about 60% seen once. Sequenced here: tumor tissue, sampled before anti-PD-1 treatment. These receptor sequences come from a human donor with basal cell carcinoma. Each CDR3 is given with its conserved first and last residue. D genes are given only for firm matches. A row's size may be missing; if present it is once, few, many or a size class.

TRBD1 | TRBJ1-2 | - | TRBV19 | CASRVTGVDGYTF | TGTGCCAGTAGAGTAACAGGGGTGGATGGCTACACCTTC
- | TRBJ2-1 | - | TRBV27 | CASRIGGSSYNEQFF | TGTGCCAGCAGGATAGGAGGGAGCTCCTACAATGAGCAGTTCTTC
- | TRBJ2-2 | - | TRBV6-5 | CASTSDRTTGELFF | TGTGCCAGCACGTCAGACAGGACCACCGGGGAGCTGTTTTTT
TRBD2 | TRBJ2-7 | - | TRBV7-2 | CASSSNGLASYEQYF | TGTGCCAGCAGCTCAAACGGACTAGCGAGCTACGAGCAGTACTTC
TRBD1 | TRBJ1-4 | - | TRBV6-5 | CASSPQGARSEKLFF | TGTGCCAGCAGTCCACAGGGGGCGAGATCTGAAAAACTGTTTTTT
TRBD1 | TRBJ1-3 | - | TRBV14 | CASSRTRTGETGNTIYF | TGTGCCAGCAGCCGAACCCGGACAGGGGAAACTGGAAACACCATATATTTT
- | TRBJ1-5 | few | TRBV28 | CASSGASRSNQPQHF | TGTGCCAGCAGCGGGGCATCTCGTAGCAATCAGCCCCAGCATTTT
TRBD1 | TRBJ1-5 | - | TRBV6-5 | CASSYSQGGRQPQHF | TGTGCCAGCAGTTACTCCCAGGGGGGAAGGCAGCCCCAGCATTTT
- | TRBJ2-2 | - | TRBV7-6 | CASSLGGSTGELFF | TGTGCCAGCAGCTTAGGAGGGTCCACCGGGGAGCTGTTTTTT
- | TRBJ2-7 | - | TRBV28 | CASSIAAGGYEQYF | TGTGCCAGCAGTATAGCGGCAGGGGGCTACGAGCAGTACTTC